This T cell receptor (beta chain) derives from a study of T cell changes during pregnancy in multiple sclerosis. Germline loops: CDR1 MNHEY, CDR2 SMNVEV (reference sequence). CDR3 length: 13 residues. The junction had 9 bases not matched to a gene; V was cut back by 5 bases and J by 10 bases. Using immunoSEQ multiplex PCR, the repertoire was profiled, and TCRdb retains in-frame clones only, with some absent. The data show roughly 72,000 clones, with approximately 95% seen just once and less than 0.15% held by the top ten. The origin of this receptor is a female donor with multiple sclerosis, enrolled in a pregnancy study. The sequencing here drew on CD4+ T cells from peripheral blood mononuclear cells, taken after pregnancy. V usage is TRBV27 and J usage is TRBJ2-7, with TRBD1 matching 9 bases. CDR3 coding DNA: TGTGCCAGCAGTCGGGGACAGGGAGCGGCTCAGTACTTC. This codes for CASSRGQGAAQYF.